The rows below give T cell receptor beta chains drawn from one sample of a study of molecular identifiers for immune sequencing clone quantification. TCRdb re-derived calls from the PCR reads in MiXCR, one entry per CDR3 protein. Counted here are under 600,000 distinct CDR3 sequences, around 25% occurring once; the ten biggest clones make up around 0.8%. Sequencing was done on a sample of naive CD8+ T cells from blood, with Jurkat cell RNA spiked in. The source of these receptors is a human donor in good health. Some libraries in this study had Jurkat cell RNA spiked in. CDR3s include the opening cysteine and the closing phenylalanine or tryptophan. A D gene is named only where the DNA matches it firmly. Rows give clone size only sometimes, using once, few, many, or a class for an expanded clone.

12,NA,TRBJ2-7,TRBV6-1,many,CASSDYTYEQYF,TGTGCCAGCAGTGACTATACCTACGAGCAGTACTTC
15,NA,TRBJ1-5,TRBV6-2/TRBV6-3,NA,CASRLDSSSNQPQHF,TGTGCCAGCAGGTTGGACAGCTCGAGCAATCAGCCCCAGCATTTT
13,NA,TRBJ1-1,TRBV29-1,NA,CSVTGPLNTEAFF,TGCAGCGTTACGGGGCCCTTGAACACTGAAGCTTTCTTT
15,NA,TRBJ2-3,TRBV19,NA,CASSPGTRGLDTQYF,TGTGCCAGTAGTCCCGGGACTAGGGGGCTAGATACGCAGTATTTT
15,NA,TRBJ2-7,TRBV4-3,few,CASSQDPGSGYEQYF,TGCGCCAGCAGCCAAGATCCAGGATCCGGTTACGAGCAGTACTTC
16,TRBD2,TRBJ2-5,TRBV11-2,few,CASSLAAGGRQETQYF,TGTGCCAGCAGCTTAGCGGCGGGGGGTCGACAAGAGACCCAGTACTTC
16,TRBD2,TRBJ2-1,TRBV13,few,CASSLPSGSFYNEQFF,TGTGCCAGCAGCTTACCTAGCGGATCGTTTTACAATGAGCAGTTCTTC
18,NA,TRBJ1-2,TRBV21-1,NA,CASSKNLVSSGANYGYTF,TGTGCCAGCAGCAAAAATCTCGTTTCGTCTGGGGCTAACTATGGCTACACCTTC
16,TRBD1,TRBJ2-3,TRBV7-9,few,CASSLAGQGWGDTQYF,TGCGCCAGCAGCTTAGCAGGACAGGGGTGGGGTGATACGCAGTATTTT
15,NA,TRBJ2-3,TRBV28,NA,CASSLGASGTDTQYF,TGTGCCAGCAGTTTAGGAGCTAGCGGCACAGATACGCAGTATTTT
16,NA,TRBJ2-1,TRBV28,few,CASSPRALTTYNEQFF,TGTGCCAGCAGCCCTAGGGCCCTCACCACCTACAATGAGCAGTTCTTC
15,TRBD1,TRBJ1-2,TRBV4-3,NA,CASSQGDRDYYGYTF,TGCGCCAGCAGCCAAGGGGACAGAGATTATTATGGCTACACCTTC
15,NA,TRBJ2-1,TRBV14,many,CASSQALKTYNEQFF,TGTGCCAGCAGCCAGGCCCTGAAAACCTACAATGAGCAGTTCTTC
14,TRBD2,TRBJ2-3,TRBV6-2/TRBV6-3,NA,CASPRGVSPDTQYF,TGTGCCAGCCCCCGGGGGGTTAGCCCAGATACGCAGTATTTT
15,NA,TRBJ1-6,TRBV4-3,NA,CASSPVRTDNSPLHF,TGCGCCAGCAGCCCGGTGCGGACAGATAATTCACCCCTCCACTTT
14,NA,TRBJ1-1,TRBV9,NA,CASSGGASGTEAFF,TGTGCCAGCAGCGGGGGGGCCTCGGGCACTGAAGCTTTCTTT
17,TRBD2,TRBJ2-3,TRBV15,few,CATSRDLLAGLTDTQYF,TGTGCCACCAGCAGAGACCTACTAGCGGGGCTTACAGATACGCAGTATTTT
15,TRBD2,TRBJ2-1,TRBV4-3,NA,CASSQDFLAGDSKFF,TGCGCCAGCAGCCAAGATTTCCTAGCGGGGGATAGTAAGTTCTTC
16,TRBD2,TRBJ2-1,TRBV11-2,NA,CASSQNPSGRANEQFF,TGTGCCAGCAGCCAAAACCCTAGCGGGAGGGCCAATGAGCAGTTCTTC
11,NA,TRBJ1-2,TRBV3-1,NA,CASSHNYGYTF,TGTGCCAGCAGCCATAACTATGGCTACACCTTC
13,TRBD1,TRBJ2-2,TRBV11-2,NA,CASPDRGSGELFF,TGTGCCTCCCCGGACAGGGGGTCCGGGGAGCTGTTTTTT
13,NA,TRBJ1-5,TRBV27,many,CASSLQGWQPQHF,TGTGCCAGCAGTTTACAGGGCTGGCAGCCCCAGCATTTT
17,NA,TRBJ2-7,TRBV7-2,NA,CASSSGIRTELSYEQYF,TGTGCCAGCAGCTCGGGTATCAGGACAGAGCTTTCCTACGAGCAGTACTTC
15,NA,TRBJ2-7,TRBV5-4,NA,CASSLGWTASYEQYF,TGTGCCAGCAGCTTGGGCTGGACAGCCTCCTACGAGCAGTACTTC
15,TRBD1,TRBJ2-7,TRBV4-3,NA,CASSQELDRRYEQYF,TGCGCCAGCAGCCAAGAACTGGACAGGCGTTACGAGCAGTACTTC
16,NA,TRBJ2-1,TRBV7-8,NA,CASSLLSRSSYNEQFF,TGTGCCAGCAGCTTATTATCTCGGAGCTCCTACAATGAGCAGTTCTTC
14,NA,TRBJ2-3,TRBV29-1,many,CSVQDGSSTDTQYF,TGCAGCGTACAGGACGGATCTAGCACAGATACGCAGTATTTT
14,NA,TRBJ2-4,TRBV5-5,NA,CAGSFSPEDSLQYF,TGTGCCGGCAGCTTTTCCCCAGAGGATTCATTGCAGTACTTC
13,TRBD2,TRBJ2-7,TRBV6-2/TRBV6-3,many,CASTHGLVYEQYF,TGTGCCAGCACCCACGGACTAGTCTACGAGCAGTACTTC
14,NA,TRBJ1-5,TRBV6-5,few,CASSYSGGTQPQHF,TGTGCCAGCAGTTACTCGGGGGGCACTCAGCCCCAGCATTTT
15,NA,TRBJ1-1,TRBV6-1,many,CASRPQWAMNTEAFF,TGTGCCAGCAGACCACAATGGGCTATGAACACTGAAGCTTTCTTT
12,TRBD1,TRBJ2-7,TRBV6-5,few,CASGDRGYEQYF,TGTGCCAGTGGGGACAGGGGCTACGAGCAGTACTTC
18,NA,TRBJ2-3,TRBV7-8,NA,CAGSPPSQTGHFSDTQYF,TGTGCCGGCAGCCCTCCCTCTCAAACAGGGCACTTTTCTGATACGCAGTATTTT
14,TRBD1,TRBJ2-7,TRBV4-1,NA,CASSQVQGAREQYF,TGCGCCAGCAGCCAAGTTCAGGGGGCTCGAGAGCAGTACTTC
15,NA,TRBJ2-1,TRBV7-9,NA,CASSLARDGYNEQFF,TGTGCCAGCAGCTTAGCTCGGGACGGATACAATGAGCAGTTCTTC
17,TRBD1,TRBJ2-2,TRBV27,NA,CASSLTGTGFVAGELFF,TGTGCCAGCAGTTTGACCGGGACAGGGTTCGTCGCCGGGGAGCTGTTTTTT
15,TRBD1,TRBJ2-2,TRBV6-5,many,CASSYGQGLTGELFF,TGTGCCAGCAGCTACGGACAGGGGTTGACCGGGGAGCTGTTTTTT
15,TRBD2,TRBJ2-1,TRBV20-1,few,CSARAMGGVYNEQFF,TGCAGTGCTAGAGCTATGGGGGGGGTATACAATGAGCAGTTCTTC
14,NA,TRBJ2-5,TRBV19,NA,CASSIGDTQETQYF,TGTGCCAGTAGTATAGGGGACACCCAAGAGACCCAGTACTTC
16,TRBD1,TRBJ2-1,TRBV5-5,few,CASSSVTGPMIVEQFF,TGTGCCAGCAGCTCCGTGACAGGGCCCATGATCGTTGAGCAGTTCTTC